The sequence of this T cell receptor (beta chain) was determined in a study of cytomegalovirus exposure and HLA in healthy donors. Overall study: About 180 million T cells yielded 100 million or so unique TCR beta sequences in earlier analysis. Study findings and constraints: Previous analysis showed most TCR beta V segments were productive about 87% or about 30% of the time.

Healthy bone marrow donors made up the donor group. The primer mix had 60 Vbeta and 13 Jbeta primers. Per the study methods: Later, tens of millions of unique TCR beta chains were counted in an analysis, and approximately 10 million of them were shared. Profiled with immunoSEQ multiplex PCR; TCRdb holds only in-frame clones, not every one. Clone size and V and J calls were adopted from that table, with D and trimming inferred from the DNA. The data show fewer than 200,000 clones, roughly 71% seen once. The CDR3 length is 11 residues. Trimming left V 3 bases short and J 5 bases short, with 6 bases between. The germline V gene encodes CDR1 SGHNT and CDR2 YYREEE (reference sequence). Worth noting for this clone: Its target is not known.

This receptor was obtained from a girl between 10 and 17 years old in good health and CMV-seronegative. V and J are TRBV5-4 and TRBJ2-7; no definite D call. Sequencing was performed on PBMCs. DNA for the CDR3: TGTGCCAGCAGCTGGCTTCACGAGCAGTACTTC. It codes for CASSWLHEQYF.